This record concerns one T cell receptor beta chain sequence. Its antigen remains unidentified. PCRs each included synthetic TCR analog templates spiked in. Data came from immunoSEQ multiplex PCR; TCRdb stores just in-frame clones and leaves some out. The sample has some 20,000 clones, 80% to 90% seen once; the top ten hold roughly 3.7%. The data derive from a study of PD-L1 blockade in urothelial cancer. Each patient supplied 1 to 8 pretreatment and on-treatment samples. Germline V lookup: CDR1 SEHNR, CDR2 FQNEAQ (reference sequence). The CDR3 spans 14 residues. V dropped 1 base and J dropped 5 bases, with 11 bases sitting between them. Findings and caveats of the study: Prediction of better survival came from below-median pretreatment blood TCR clonality.

This TCR was recovered from a man aged 45-65 years with urothelial cancer. The sample here was PBMCs, taken around atezolizumab (anti-PD-L1) treatment. The chain joins TRBV7-9 to TRBJ2-5; tentatively, D is TRBD2 (6 bases). The CDR3 here is CASSLDGGSETQYF. The CDR3 DNA reads TGTGCCAGCAGCTTAGACGGGGGTTCGGAGACCCAGTACTTC.